This TCR beta chain was captured in a study of T cell repertoires in aging, cancer and after chemotherapy. Study overall: Chronic lymphocytic leukemia patients on fludarabine- or bendamustine-based regimens gave paired samples before and after chemotherapy. Study-wide findings and caveats: Healthy donors lost TCR diversity with age mainly through richness, cancer patients through richness and evenness.

A mixed TRB-A/B primer pool amplified rearranged TRB by multiplex touch-down PCR. TCRdb recomputed calls from the multiplex PCR reads with MiXCR, one row per CDR3 protein. This sample yields about 2,900 distinct CDR3 sequences, of which about 20% are seen a single time; around 39% belongs to the top ten. The CDR3 contains 13 residues. V lost 5 bases and J lost 5, with 12 bases in between. Germline V lookup: CDR1 GTSNPN, CDR2 SVGIG (reference sequence). This clonotype is deemed medium-sized. Its antigen is currently unknown. The template was genomic DNA from peripheral blood, not RNA. The chain joins TRBV30 to TRBJ2-2, with a tentative D call TRBD2 (6 bases). Sequencing input: blood. The origin of this receptor is a human donor with a blood cancer. The CDR3 sequence: CAWFGSRTGELFF. Written as DNA, the CDR3 is TGTGCCTGGTTCGGGAGCCGAACCGGGGAGCTGTTTTTT.